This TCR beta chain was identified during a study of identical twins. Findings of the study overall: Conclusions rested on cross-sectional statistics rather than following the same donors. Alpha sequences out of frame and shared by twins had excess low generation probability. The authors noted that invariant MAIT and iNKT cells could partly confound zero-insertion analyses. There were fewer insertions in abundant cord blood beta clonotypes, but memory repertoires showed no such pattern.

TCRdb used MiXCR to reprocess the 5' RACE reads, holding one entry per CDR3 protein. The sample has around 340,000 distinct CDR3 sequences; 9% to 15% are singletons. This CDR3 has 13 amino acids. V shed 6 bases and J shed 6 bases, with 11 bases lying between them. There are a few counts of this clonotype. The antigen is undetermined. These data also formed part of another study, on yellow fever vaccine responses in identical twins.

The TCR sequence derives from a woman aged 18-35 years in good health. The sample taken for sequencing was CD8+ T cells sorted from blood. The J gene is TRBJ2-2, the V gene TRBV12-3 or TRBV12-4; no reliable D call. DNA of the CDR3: TGTGCCAGCAGAGTATCACAGTCCGGGGAGCTGTTTTTT. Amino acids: CASRVSQSGELFF.